The 26 T cell receptor beta chains listed next were all sequenced from one sample in a study of immune cell composition in non-small cell lung cancer. Normal lung was taken at the farthest possible site, at least 3 cm from tumour. Assay used: immunoSEQ multiplex PCR; TCRdb lists only in-frame clones, some missing. The sample records some 1,000 clones, over 60% being singletons. The sequenced sample consisted of non-adjacent lung tissue. These receptors were taken from a human donor with non-small cell lung cancer.

The chain is built from TRBV28 and TRBJ1-1; D is ambiguous. V was pared by 10 bases and J by 0 bases, with 12 bases between. This CDR3 region has 13 residues. Looked up from germline, CDR1 is MDHEN and CDR2 is SYDVKM. The CDR3 DNA sequence: TGTGCCACCTTTAATTGGATGAACACTGAAGCTTTCTTT. It encodes CATFNWMNTEAFF.

The chain has TRBV6-1 and TRBJ1-6; D is possibly TRBD1 (5 bases). This CDR3 has 14 residues. Trimming left V 2 bases short and J 6 bases short, with 8 bases between. CDR1 and CDR2 from the germline V gene are MNHNS and SASEGT. The chain's CDR3 is CASSEQGGNSPLHF. The CDR3 bases are TGTGCCAGCAGTGAACAGGGAGGTAATTCACCCCTCCACTTT.

The V and J genes are TRBV5-6 and TRBJ1-2; D remains unclear. CDR3 size: 11 residues. The V end lost 2 bases, the J end lost 5 bases, and 4 bases lay between the germline ends. Germline lookup yields CDR1 SGHDT and CDR2 YYEEEE. The chain's CDR3 is CASSFEYGYTF. In nucleotides, the CDR3 is TGTGCCAGCAGCTTTGAGTATGGCTACACCTTC.

This chain joins TRBV6-5 and TRBJ1-2; D remains unclear. Per germline, CDR1 MNHEY and CDR2 SVGAGI. The CDR3 extends over 11 amino acids. V was shortened by 8 bases and J by 8 bases, with 12 bases between the two germline ends. CDR3 in amino acids: CASLGDGGYTF. CDR3 bases: TGTGCCAGCCTAGGAGATGGAGGCTACACCTTC.

The J gene is TRBJ1-1, the V gene TRBV10-1; 7 bases agree with TRBD1. Germline CDR1 reads WNHNN; CDR2 reads SYGVQD (reference sequence). CDR3 size: 13 residues. V lost 8 bases to trimming and J lost 1 base; unmatched junction nucleotides: 4. The CDR3 sequence: CASRRDRNTEAFF. The CDR3 DNA reads TGCGCCAGCCGCCGGGACAGGAACACTGAAGCTTTCTTT.

The chain uses TRBV10-1 and TRBJ1-5; unclear D gene. The V gene lost 8 bases and the J gene lost 4 bases, with 12 bases spanning the gap. This CDR3 contains 13 residues. Germline loops: CDR1 WNHNN, CDR2 SYGVQD (reference sequence). The CDR3 sequence is CASGRGGNQPQHF. The CDR3 DNA reads as TGCGCCAGCGGGCGCGGCGGAAATCAGCCCCAGCATTTT.

The chain combines TRBV11-2 with TRBJ2-1; 8 bases map to TRBD2. Germline V gene sequence: CDR1 SGHAT, CDR2 FQNNGV. Trimming cost V 5 bases and J 9 bases; bases outside gene matches: 18. The CDR3 is 17 residues long. As DNA, the CDR3 is TGTGCCAGCAGCCAAGATCCGGCTAGCGGGCTCCCGGTTGAGCAGTTCTTC. It translates to CASSQDPASGLPVEQFF.

The chain is built from TRBV5-1 and TRBJ2-4, with D possibly TRBD1 on 6 matching bases. This CDR3 comprises 19 residues. Deletions cut 4 bases from V and 0 bases from J, with 23 bases between. Germline V gene lookup returns CDR1 SGHRS and CDR2 YFSETQ. Here the CDR3 DNA reads TGCGCCAGCAGCCGTGAGGACAGAACAGGATCCCTAGCCAAAAACATTCAGTACTTC. As protein: CASSREDRTGSLAKNIQYF.

This clone was detected a few times. The chain has TRBV13 and TRBJ2-7; the D call may be TRBD1 or TRBD2 (5 bases each). CDR3 length equals 13 residues. Germline V gives CDR1 PRHDT, CDR2 FYEKMQ (reference sequence). V lost 4 bases to trimming and J lost 3 bases, with 10 bases between them. CDR3 DNA: TGTGCCAGCAGCTCCGGGACGAACTACGAGCAGTACTTC. Its protein is CASSSGTNYEQYF.

The sample holds a few counts of this clone. The CDR3 region is CASRPTGGGETQYF. CDR3 sequence (DNA): TGCGCCAGCAGACCGACTGGAGGGGGAGAGACCCAGTACTTC. The chain is built from TRBV10-1 and TRBJ2-5; perhaps D is TRBD1 or TRBD2 (6 bases each). Looked up from germline, CDR1 is WNHNN and CDR2 is SYGVQD (reference sequence). Trimming took off 6 bases at V and 4 bases at J, with 15 bases between the two ends. The length of the CDR3 is 14 residues.

CDR3 DNA sequence: TGTGCCAGCAGTTTTGAAAGGAACTATGGCTACACCTTC. Translated, it gives CASSFERNYGYTF. The rearrangement uses TRBV27 and TRBJ1-2; D unclear. This CDR3 contains 13 residues. Germline values: CDR1 MNHEY, CDR2 SMNVEV (reference sequence). V was cut by 3 bases and J by 2 bases, with 7 bases left in between.

This chain uses TRBV5-1 with TRBJ2-7; 7 bases map to TRBD2. Losses at the gene ends were 2 bases for V and 2 bases for J; bases not matched to a gene: 4. The germline V gene encodes CDR1 SGHRS and CDR2 YFSETQ. The CDR3 has 14 residues. The CDR3 here is CASSLQRGAYEQYF. The CDR3 DNA reads TGCGCCAGCAGCTTACAGCGGGGCGCCTACGAGCAGTACTTC.

J is TRBJ1-2 and V is TRBV5-6, with 9 bases that match TRBD1. The trim removed 0 bases at V and 4 bases at J, leaving 4 bases unmatched. Germline values: CDR1 SGHDT, CDR2 YYEEEE. The CDR3 length is 15 residues. The CDR3 sequence: CASSLGQGGGYGYTF. DNA for the CDR3: TGTGCCAGCAGCTTGGGACAGGGGGGTGGCTATGGCTACACCTTC.

This clone was counted between two and nine times. The J gene is TRBJ2-5, the V gene TRBV4-1; 7 nucleotides line up with TRBD1. CDR1 is MGHRA and CDR2 is YSYEKL in the germline V gene. After removal of 4 bases from V and 4 bases from J, the junction contained 9 bases not matched to a gene. CDR3 length: 15 residues. In nucleotides, the CDR3 is TGCGCCAGCAGCCCAGCAAGCCGGACAGGAGAGACCCAGTACTTC. Encoded protein: CASSPASRTGETQYF.

This sequence joins TRBV7-9 and TRBJ1-1; weak D call: TRBD1 (6 bases). There are 15 residues in the CDR3. From germline, CDR1 is SEHNR and CDR2 FQNEAQ (reference sequence). Trimming removed 1 base from V and 1 base from J, with 10 bases in between. The CDR3 spells CASSLVGRGNTEAFF. In nucleotides, the CDR3 is TGTGCCAGCAGCTTAGTAGGCAGGGGGAACACTGAAGCTTTCTTT.

This clone has more than one count but fewer than ten. The CDR3 DNA is TGTGCCAGCAGCTTTAATCCGGACGGGAATTCACCCCTCCACTTT. Protein sequence: CASSFNPDGNSPLHF. V and J are TRBV5-6 and TRBJ1-6; D unclear. The CDR3 has 15 residues. The germline V gene has CDR1 SGHDT and CDR2 YYEEEE. Trimming took off 2 bases at V and 7 bases at J, with 13 bases between the two ends.

V gene TRBV5-1 combines with J gene TRBJ2-7; D perhaps matches TRBD2 (6 bases). V was shortened by 3 bases and J by 3 bases, with 13 bases between the two germline ends. Per germline, CDR1 SGHRS and CDR2 YFSETQ. The CDR3 extends over 14 amino acids. CDR3 coding DNA: TGCGCCAGCAGCTCCGGAGGGCTCTTCTACGAGCAGTACTTC. Amino acids: CASSSGGLFYEQYF.

This clone was recorded a few times. The rearrangement joins TRBV23-1 to TRBJ2-7; D is unresolved. TRBV23-1 is an ORF; its function is uncertain. The CDR3 runs 13 residues. Trimming pared 4 bases from V and 2 bases from J, leaving 9 bases between. DNA of the CDR3: TGCGCCAGCAGTCGGGCCAGACCCTACGAGCAGTACTTC. As protein: CASSRARPYEQYF.

This chain uses TRBV6-1 with TRBJ1-2; a possible D gene is TRBD1 (5 bases). Germline CDR1 reads MNHNS; CDR2 reads SASEGT. The V gene lost 7 bases and the J gene lost 4 bases, with 13 bases spanning the gap. This CDR3 spans 13 amino acids. The chain's CDR3 is CASTTRGGYGYTF. In nucleotides, the CDR3 is TGTGCCAGCACCACCCGCGGGGGCTATGGCTACACCTTC.

This clone was detected once. The chain uses TRBV29-1 and TRBJ1-1, with D unresolved. The CDR3 covers 12 residues. The germline V gene encodes CDR1 SQVTM and CDR2 ANQGSEA. Trimming cost V 4 bases and J 1 base, with 7 bases left between them. The CDR3 loop reads CSVGQKNTEAFF. The CDR3 DNA reads TGCAGCGTTGGGCAGAAGAACACTGAAGCTTTCTTT.

The rearrangement uses TRBV5-5 and TRBJ2-3; 9 bases match TRBD1. Germline CDR1 SGHKS, CDR2 YYEKEE (reference sequence). J gave up 3 bases and V 4 bases, and 12 bases lay outside the gene matches. CDR3 size: 17 residues. Here the CDR3 reads CASSPPTGQGRTDTQYF. DNA for the CDR3: TGTGCCAGCAGCCCCCCGACCGGACAGGGGAGGACAGATACGCAGTATTTT.

V gene TRBV7-3 combines with J gene TRBJ1-2; 8 nucleotides agree with TRBD1. V shed 5 bases, J shed 4 bases, and the junction held 3 bases outside the gene matches. The germline V gene has CDR1 SGHTA and CDR2 FQGTGA. The CDR3 sequence is 13 residues long. CDR3 residues: CASSQDRAYGYTF. CDR3 DNA sequence: TGTGCCAGCAGCCAGGACAGGGCCTATGGCTACACCTTC.

The chain carries TRBV28 and TRBJ1-1; no definite D call. Trimming left V 6 bases short and J 0 bases short, with 17 bases between. This CDR3 has 16 amino acids. Germline assignment: CDR1 MDHEN and CDR2 SYDVKM. CDR3 nucleotide sequence: TGTGCCAGCAGGTTAAGCCCGGGCCGCCTGAACACTGAAGCTTTCTTT. Translated, it gives CASRLSPGRLNTEAFF.

The CDR3 nucleotides read TGTGCCAGCAGCTCCCTCGGTGGGGGGGAAAATACGCAGTATTTT. It is translated as CASSSLGGGENTQYF. J is TRBJ2-3 and V is TRBV11-2; 7 bases are shared with TRBD2. The germline V gene encodes CDR1 SGHAT and CDR2 FQNNGV. Losses at the gene ends were 4 bases for V and 7 bases for J; bases not matched to a gene: 11. This CDR3 is built from 15 residues.

The chain has TRBV19 and TRBJ1-3; unclear D gene. Germline V gene sequence: CDR1 LNHDA, CDR2 SQIVND (reference sequence). CDR3 size: 14 residues. The V end lost 3 bases, the J end lost 3 bases, and 9 bases lay between the germline ends. The CDR3 reads CASSIEQGGNTIYF. CDR3 nucleotide sequence: TGTGCCAGTAGTATTGAACAAGGTGGAAACACCATATATTTT.

The J gene is TRBJ1-5, the V gene TRBV6-1; D unclear. The V and J ends lost 6 bases and 4 bases respectively, with 4 bases between them. This CDR3 is 11 amino acids long. Germline-derived CDR1 and CDR2 are MNHNS and SASEGT. The CDR3 region has the DNA TGTGCCAGCAGCCAAAATCAGCCCCAGCATTTT. Its translation: CASSQNQPQHF.